This TCR beta chain emerged from a study of cytomegalovirus exposure and HLA in healthy donors. The CDR3 has 16 residues. Trimming left V 0 bases short and J 1 base short, with 10 bases between. The germline CDR1 and CDR2 sequences are SGHRS and YFSETQ. Primers included in the PCR were 60 Vbeta and 13 Jbeta primers. Measured with immunoSEQ multiplex PCR; TCRdb has only the in-frame clones, and not every one. The data show around 300,000 clones, 65% to 85% seen once. This clone is a singleton in its sample. The sequence derives from a female donor in good health and CMV-seronegative. The chain uses TRBV5-1 and TRBJ2-2; maybe TRBD1 (5 bases). Sample: PBMCs. In DNA form, the CDR3 reads TGCGCCAGCAGCTTGGGACAGATTAAGAACACCGGGGAGCTGTTTTTT. This encodes CASSLGQIKNTGELFF.